One sample yielded the 15 T cell receptor beta chains listed below, sequenced in a study of identical twins. TCRdb independently ran MiXCR on the 5' RACE reads; one entry per CDR3 protein. The sample has about 240,000 distinct CDR3 sequences; 6% to 8.5% are singletons. This same sample was also taken into another study, of yellow fever vaccine responses in identical twins.

The sequenced sample was CD8+ T cells sorted from blood. All receptors derive from a woman under 30 in good health.

The chain uses TRBV2 and TRBJ2-7; the match to TRBD2 covers 10 bases. V lost 2 bases to trimming and J lost 9 bases; unmatched junction nucleotides: 10. The CDR3 is 15 amino acids. Germline CDR1 and CDR2: SNHLY and FYNNEI. CDR3 in DNA: TGTGCCAGCAGTGAACTCGGGACTAGCGTCGACGGGCAGTACTTC. This translates into CASSELGTSVDGQYF. Looking up the rest from reference TRBV2 and TRBJ2-7 gives the full variable domain: EPEVTQTPSHQVTQMGQEVILRCVPISNHLYFYWYRQILGQKVEFLVSFYNNEISEKSEIFDDQFSVERPDGSNFTLKIRSTKLEDSAMYFCASSELGTSVDGQYFGPGTRLTVT.

This clonotype was seen many times. J is TRBJ2-3 and V is TRBV7-9; D is perhaps TRBD1 or TRBD2 (6 bases each). The CDR3 sequence is 13 residues long. Trimming took 10 bases from V and 2 from J, leaving 13 bases between them. From germline, CDR1 is SEHNR and CDR2 FQNEAQ (reference sequence). The CDR3 sequence is CATRSGATDTQYF. DNA of the CDR3: TGTGCCACCCGGTCGGGGGCCACAGATACGCAGTATTTT. Based on the CDR3 plus reference TRBV7-9 and TRBJ2-3, the full variable domain is DTGVSQNPRHKITKRGQNVTFRCDPISEHNRLYWYRQTLGQGPEFLTYFQNEAQLEKSRLLSDRFSAERPKGSFSTLEIQRTEQGDSAMYLCATRSGATDTQYFGPGTRLTVL.

This clonotype was found many times. CDR3 DNA: TGCGCCAGCAGCCCTTCGACTAGCGGGGGCGCCGGTGGGTACTTC. This gives the protein CASSPSTSGGAGGYF. The genes are TRBV5-1 and TRBJ2-4; the match to TRBD2 covers 12 bases. The CDR3 spans 15 residues. The V and J ends lost 4 bases and 15 bases, in that order; junction bases with no gene match: 14. Germline V CDR1 and CDR2: SGHRS, YFSETQ.

This clonotype was counted ten times or more. V gene TRBV7-9 combines with J gene TRBJ1-3, with D possibly TRBD1 on 5 matching bases. In germline, CDR1 is SEHNR, CDR2 FQNEAQ (reference sequence). The CDR3 loop spans 16 amino acids. V lost 5 bases and J lost 4, with 18 bases in between. CDR3 sequence reads: CASSAAGILPGNTIYF. The CDR3 DNA sequence: TGTGCCAGCAGCGCAGCAGGGATCTTGCCGGGAAACACCATATATTTT.

A word on this clonotype: The germline gene is not matched at one end of the junction; a read error may be the cause. The chain has TRBV28 and TRBJ2-5; TRBD2 matches 9 bases. Germline lookup yields CDR1 MDHEN and CDR2 SYDVKM. This CDR3 region has 16 residues. CDR3 region: CAGSLGGLALTETQYF. CDR3 DNA: TGTGCCGGCAGTTTAGGGGGACTAGCATTAACAGAGACCCAGTACTTC.

The J gene is TRBJ2-3, the V gene TRBV7-9; D gene uncertain. CDR1 is SEHNR and CDR2 is FQNEAQ in the germline V gene (reference sequence). V was cut by 2 bases and J by 1 base, with 13 bases left in between. The CDR3 loop spans 16 amino acids. In DNA, the CDR3 is TGTGCCAGCAGCTTATCGTGGGCCCCGGGCACAGATACGCAGTATTTT. As protein: CASSLSWAPGTDTQYF.

The CDR3 is CASSQERQWTGETQYF. The CDR3 DNA follows: TGTGCCAGCAGCCAGGAAAGGCAGTGGACCGGGGAGACCCAGTACTTC. V usage is TRBV3-1 and J usage is TRBJ2-5; D call uncertain. V lost 3 bases to trimming and J lost 5 bases, with 19 bases between them. Germline values: CDR1 LGHDT, CDR2 YNNKEL (reference sequence). The length of the CDR3 is 16 residues.

The chain employs TRBV5-6 and TRBJ2-1; D assignment may be TRBD1 or TRBD2 (5 bases each). The CDR3 length is 15 residues. V shed 0 bases and J shed 7 bases, with 14 bases lying between them. Germline V gives CDR1 SGHDT, CDR2 YYEEEE. The CDR3 here is CASSLAGWDGNEQFF. For the CDR3, the DNA is TGTGCCAGCAGCTTGGCAGGATGGGACGGAAATGAGCAGTTCTTC.

Only one count was recorded for this clonotype. The chain uses TRBV11-1 and TRBJ2-7; D remains unclear. Between the trimmed V and J ends, which lost 6 bases and 3 bases, there was a span of 30 bases. CDR3 length: 19 amino acids. CDR1 is SGHAT and CDR2 is FQDESV in the germline V gene (reference sequence). CDR3 protein: CASSPARPRAPDYLYEQYF. The DNA of the CDR3 is TGTGCCAGCAGTCCTGCCCGGCCCCGGGCACCAGATTATCTCTACGAGCAGTACTTC.

The sample holds a few counts of this clonotype. V gene TRBV5-1 combines with J gene TRBJ1-1; 9 nucleotides match TRBD1. V gave up 4 bases and J gave up 3 bases; unmatched junction bases: 7. The CDR3 contains 15 residues. The germline CDR1 and CDR2 sequences are SGHRS and YFSETQ. CDR3 sequence reads: CASSRTGVRDTEAFF. In DNA, the CDR3 is TGCGCCAGCAGCCGGACAGGGGTTCGGGACACTGAAGCTTTCTTT.

This sequence joins TRBV20-1 and TRBJ2-3; 7 bases align to TRBD2. The ends lost 0 bases at V and 0 bases at J; junction bases unmatched: 9. CDR1 is DFQATT, CDR2 SNEGSKA, per germline (reference sequence). The CDR3 spans 17 residues. CDR3 nucleotide sequence: TGCAGTGCTAGAGAACCCGGTAGCGGGCTTAGCACAGATACGCAGTATTTT. It codes for CSAREPGSGLSTDTQYF.

This rearrangement joins TRBV20-1 to TRBJ2-1; the D call may be TRBD1 or TRBD2 (5 bases each). CDR1 and CDR2 (germline): DFQATT, SNEGSKA (reference sequence). The CDR3 totals 18 residues. Deletions cut 6 bases from V and 4 bases from J, with 28 bases between. CDR3 protein: CSAPDSSWGPSPYNEQFF. CDR3 coding DNA: TGCAGTGCCCCGGACTCGTCGTGGGGCCCCTCCCCTTACAATGAGCAGTTCTTC.

This clonotype was seen more than once but under ten times. The genes are TRBV12-3 or TRBV12-4 and TRBJ2-6; TRBD1 aligns across 11 bases. Germline trimming cut 2 bases from V and 0 bases from J; bases unmatched to any gene: 9. The CDR3 runs to 20 residues. The CDR3 here is CASSLPPGQGESSGANVLTF. CDR3 coding DNA: TGTGCCAGCAGTTTACCCCCGGGACAGGGGGAGAGCTCTGGGGCCAACGTCCTGACTTTC.

The V call is TRBV2, the J call TRBJ1-1, with D possibly being TRBD1 (5 bases). Germline V gene data show CDR1 as SNHLY and CDR2 as FYNNEI. The CDR3 is 16 residues long. Deletions cut 0 bases from V and 10 bases from J, with 21 bases between. The CDR3 is CASSEAGVQFHYGAFF. The CDR3 nucleotides are TGTGCCAGCAGTGAAGCGGGGGTGCAGTTCCACTATGGAGCTTTCTTT.

The J gene is TRBJ2-2, the V gene TRBV9; D ambiguous. Per germline, CDR1 SGDLS and CDR2 YYNGEE. The V end was cut by 4 bases, the J end by 4 bases, with 14 bases between. The CDR3 runs 15 residues. The CDR3 here is CASSTTGQATGELFF. CDR3 bases: TGTGCCAGCAGCACCACCGGGCAGGCCACCGGGGAGCTGTTTTTT.